The 9 T cell receptor beta chains reported below all come from one sample, sequenced in a study of PD-1 blockade in classical Hodgkin lymphoma. Profiled with immunoSEQ multiplex PCR; TCRdb holds only in-frame clones, not every one. This sample has over 9,000 clones, with around 83% found just once. Every patient was affected by relapse after autologous stem cell transplantation, while exposure to brentuximab vedotin was not uniform. Sequences were derived from peripheral blood mononuclear cells (PBMCs), sampled at baseline. The receptors were sampled from a human donor with classical Hodgkin lymphoma.

This chain joins TRBV25-1 and TRBJ1-2, with 12 bases that match TRBD1. There are 13 residues in the CDR3. V gave up 8 bases and J gave up 7 bases; unmatched junction bases: 5. CDR1 MGHDK and CDR2 SYGVNS come from the germline V gene. Here the CDR3 DNA reads TGTGCCAGCGGGGGACAGGGGGCTGGTGGCTACACCTTC. Amino acids: CASGGQGAGGYTF.

V and J are TRBV11-3 and TRBJ2-5; 8 positions agree with TRBD1. From germline, CDR1 is SGHNT and CDR2 YENEEA. The CDR3 is 14 amino acids. J gave up 5 bases and V 3 bases, and 5 bases lay outside the gene matches. The CDR3 is CASSLTGEWETQYF. CDR3 sequence (DNA): TGTGCCAGCAGCTTGACAGGGGAATGGGAGACCCAGTACTTC. Using reference TRBV11-3 and TRBJ2-5 for the parts outside the CDR3, the full variable domain is EAGVVQSPRYKIIEKKQPVAFWCNPISGHNTLYWYLQNLGQGPELLIRYENEEAVDDSQLPKDRFSAERLKGVDSTLKIQPAELGDSAVYLCASSLTGEWETQYFGPGTRLLVL.

V is TRBV5-4 and J is TRBJ2-6; D gene uncertain. This CDR3 region has 14 residues. CDR1 is SGHNT and CDR2 is YYREEE in the germline V gene (reference sequence). The V end lost 4 bases, the J end lost 1 base, and 6 bases lay between the germline ends. CDR3 protein: CASSPFSGANVLTF. In DNA, the CDR3 is TGTGCCAGCAGCCCGTTTTCTGGGGCCAACGTCCTGACTTTC.

The chain employs TRBV15 and TRBJ2-2; D is uncertain. This CDR3 spans 12 amino acids. CDR1 is LNHNV, CDR2 YYDKDF, per germline (reference sequence). V lost 0 bases and J 6 bases, leaving 2 bases between the germline ends. The CDR3 sequence: CATSRDPGELFF. CDR3 bases: TGTGCCACCAGCAGAGATCCCGGGGAGCTGTTTTTT.

This clone was found once. V gene TRBV2 combines with J gene TRBJ2-7; TRBD2 matches at 8 bases. Germline V gene sequence: CDR1 SNHLY, CDR2 FYNNEI. J lost 0 bases, V lost 2 bases, and 3 bases had no gene match. The CDR3 sequence is 15 residues long. In nucleotides, the CDR3 is TGTGCCAGCAGTGAAACGGGGGGGGCCTCCTACGAGCAGTACTTC. Protein product: CASSETGGASYEQYF.

This clone came up once. This chain joins TRBV10-1 and TRBJ2-2, with D hard to call. CDR3 length: 13 amino acids. Germline-derived CDR1 and CDR2 are WNHNN and SYGVQD (reference sequence). V was trimmed by 3 bases and J by 7 bases, leaving 9 bases between them. The chain's CDR3 is CASSDPVHGELFF. The CDR3 DNA reads as TGCGCCAGCAGTGACCCTGTCCACGGGGAGCTGTTTTTT.

J is TRBJ2-5 and V is TRBV6-1, with D tentatively TRBD1 (5 bases). Deletions cut 5 bases from V and 5 bases from J, with 18 bases between. The CDR3 consists of 15 residues. The V gene's germline CDR1 is MNHNS and CDR2 SASEGT. The CDR3 coding sequence is TGTGCCAGCAGTAACCGACAGTTTCCGGGTGAGACCCAGTACTTC. It yields the protein CASSNRQFPGETQYF.

The gene calls are TRBV5-1 and TRBJ1-4; 8 bases agree with TRBD1. The germline gives CDR1 SGHRS, CDR2 YFSETQ. The V and J ends lost 4 bases and 7 bases, in that order; junction bases with no gene match: 3. The CDR3 is 13 amino acids. CDR3 sequence reads: CASSGQGREKLFF. CDR3 nucleotides: TGCGCCAGCAGCGGACAGGGTCGTGAAAAACTGTTTTTT.

The V call is TRBV6-4, the J call TRBJ1-2; D not certain. The length of the CDR3 is 15 residues. CDR1 and CDR2 from the germline V gene are MRHNA and SNTAGT. The V and J ends lost 5 bases and 4 bases respectively, with 17 bases between them. The CDR3 loop is CASSPEHGKTYGYTF. The CDR3 nucleotides are TGTGCCAGCAGTCCTGAACACGGAAAGACCTATGGCTACACCTTC.